One sample yielded the 31 T cell receptor beta chains listed below, sequenced in a study of shared clonotypes between healthy human individuals. Some clones are missing from TCRdb's copy, which holds only in-frame ones; the method was immunoSEQ multiplex PCR. The sample has about 1,900,000 clones; about 95% are singletons. CD45RO-negative CD8 cells positively selected for CCR7 made up the naive population, which excluded terminally differentiated effector memory CD45RA+ cells. The sample taken for sequencing was naive CD8+ T cells sorted from blood. The receptors come from a man aged 18-30 years in good health.

CDR3 protein: CASSEGLSTDTQYF. The CDR3 coding sequence is TGCGCCAGCAGTGAGGGACTGAGCACAGATACGCAGTATTTT. The chain uses TRBV10-1 and TRBJ2-3; a possible D gene is TRBD2 (5 bases). CDR1 is WNHNN and CDR2 is SYGVQD in the germline V gene (reference sequence). The CDR3 has 14 amino acids. With 2 bases removed from V and 0 bases from J, the gap between germline ends came to 6 bases.

The chain uses TRBV10-1 and TRBJ2-7; 16 bases are a match to TRBD2. The germline V gene encodes CDR1 WNHNN and CDR2 SYGVQD (reference sequence). The CDR3 totals 16 residues. Germline trimming cut 6 bases from V and 7 bases from J; bases unmatched to any gene: 9. CDR3 region: CASSQGTSGGAFEQYF. As DNA, the CDR3 is TGCGCCAGCAGCCAAGGGACTAGCGGGGGGGCTTTTGAGCAGTACTTC.

The gene calls are TRBV30 and TRBJ2-2, with 12 bases lining up with TRBD2. Germline V gene sequence: CDR1 GTSNPN, CDR2 SVGIG (reference sequence). The CDR3 loop spans 17 amino acids. V was pared by 8 bases and J by 2 bases, with 12 bases of the junction left unmatched. CDR3 protein: CAGDRLAGAINTGELFF. The CDR3 nucleotides are TGTGCCGGGGATAGACTAGCGGGGGCCATAAACACCGGGGAGCTGTTTTTT.

The V gene is TRBV16, the J gene TRBJ2-7; TRBD2 aligns across 9 bases. CDR1 is KGHSY and CDR2 is FQNENV in the germline V gene. Trimming at V came to 0 bases and at J to 5 bases, leaving 8 bases not matched to a gene. CDR3 size: 16 residues. The CDR3 reads CASSQSPGLATDEQYF. The CDR3 DNA reads TGTGCCAGCAGCCAATCGCCGGGACTAGCAACGGACGAGCAGTACTTC.

V is TRBV9 and J is TRBJ1-2; 7 bases are shared with TRBD1. Germline lookup yields CDR1 SGDLS and CDR2 YYNGEE. Germline trimming cut 5 bases from V and 4 bases from J; bases unmatched to any gene: 8. This CDR3 is 14 amino acids long. The CDR3 loop reads CASSGTGASYGYTF. CDR3 DNA sequence: TGTGCCAGCAGTGGAACAGGGGCGAGCTATGGCTACACCTTC.

The sample holds one count of this clone. The chain links TRBV6-1 to TRBJ2-1; 9 bases match TRBD2. After removal of 3 bases from V and 3 bases from J, the junction contained 9 bases not matched to a gene. The V gene's germline CDR1 is MNHNS and CDR2 SASEGT. CDR3 size: 17 residues. This CDR3 reads CASSDPGAGGLYNEQFF. For the CDR3, the DNA is TGTGCCAGCAGTGATCCCGGGGCGGGAGGGCTCTACAATGAGCAGTTCTTC.

The rearrangement uses TRBV27 and TRBJ1-3; tentative D call: TRBD1 (5 bases). Germline CDR1 and CDR2: MNHEY and SMNVEV (reference sequence). This CDR3 has 14 amino acids. With 0 bases removed from V and 3 bases from J, the gap between germline ends came to 6 bases. The CDR3 coding sequence is TGTGCCAGCAGTTTATCCAGGGATGGAAACACCATATATTTT. This translates into CASSLSRDGNTIYF.

As to this clone: This sample also contains other DNA sequences that code for the same CDR3. This chain uses TRBV9 with TRBJ1-6, with D possibly TRBD1 on 5 matching bases. CDR1 is SGDLS and CDR2 is YYNGEE in the germline V gene. Trimming shortened V by 0 bases and J by 5 bases, and 6 bases separated the two germline ends. The length of the CDR3 is 14 residues. This CDR3 reads CASSVGGDNSPLHF. The CDR3 DNA follows: TGTGCCAGCAGCGTAGGGGGGGATAATTCACCCCTCCACTTT.

The chain combines TRBV28 with TRBJ2-5, with 11 bases identical to TRBD2. Germline CDR1 and CDR2: MDHEN and SYDVKM. J gave up 5 bases and V 2 bases, and 4 bases lay outside the gene matches. There are 15 residues in the CDR3. The CDR3, as DNA: TGTGCCAGCAGTTTACTGGCTAGCGGGGGGGAGACCCAGTACTTC. Protein: CASSLLASGGETQYF.

The genes are TRBV27 and TRBJ2-3, with D uncertain. Germline V gives CDR1 MNHEY, CDR2 SMNVEV (reference sequence). The CDR3 has 18 residues. Trimming shortened V by 6 bases and J by 6 bases, and 28 bases separated the two germline ends. CDR3 amino acids: CASRAVSTRETPADTQYF. As DNA, the CDR3 is TGTGCCAGCAGGGCGGTTAGCACAAGGGAAACGCCTGCCGATACGCAGTATTTT.

This chain joins TRBV5-1 and TRBJ2-2; TRBD2 is a possible D gene (5 bases). The CDR3 consists of 15 residues. Trimming took off 4 bases at V and 4 bases at J, with 14 bases between the two ends. Germline V gives CDR1 SGHRS, CDR2 YFSETQ. CDR3 sequence (DNA): TGCGCCAGCAGCCCCTACGGGGAGCCCACCGGGGAGCTGTTTTTT. It translates to CASSPYGEPTGELFF.

The chain has TRBV9 and TRBJ2-7; D may correspond to TRBD1 or TRBD2 (6 bases each). The germline V and J ends were trimmed by 4 bases and 4 bases, with 18 bases remaining between them. In germline, CDR1 is SGDLS, CDR2 YYNGEE. There are 15 residues in the CDR3. For the CDR3, the DNA is TGTGCCAGCAGCAGGTACGGGGGCTTAGAATACGAGCAGTACTTC. This sequence encodes CASSRYGGLEYEQYF.

Concerning this clone: Other DNA sequences in the sample encode the same CDR3. The chain employs TRBV5-1 and TRBJ1-2; D unclear. Trimming took 4 bases from V and 0 from J, leaving 10 bases between them. Looked up from germline, CDR1 is SGHRS and CDR2 is YFSETQ. The CDR3 has 14 residues. Here the CDR3 reads CASSSPGTNYGYTF. As DNA, the CDR3 is TGCGCCAGCAGCAGTCCCGGGACTAACTATGGCTACACCTTC.

The chain links TRBV19 to TRBJ2-7; possible D gene TRBD2, 5 bases. Germline V gene sequence: CDR1 LNHDA, CDR2 SQIVND (reference sequence). The V end was cut by 2 bases, the J end by 2 bases, with 10 bases between. The CDR3 sequence is 14 residues long. CDR3 nucleotide sequence: TGTGCCAGTAGTATATTCGCGGGTCCCTACGAGCAGTACTTC. Protein sequence: CASSIFAGPYEQYF.

The genes are TRBV9 and TRBJ2-1; 8 bases fit TRBD2. CDR1 is SGDLS and CDR2 is YYNGEE in the germline V gene. V dropped 0 bases and J dropped 5; count of bases not matched to a gene: 4. The CDR3 covers 15 residues. The CDR3 DNA is TGTGCCAGCAGCGTAGAGGGACTAGGGGACAATGAGCAGTTCTTC. Amino acid sequence: CASSVEGLGDNEQFF.

In regard to this clone: Other nucleotide sequences from this sample produce the same CDR3. This rearrangement joins TRBV6-1 to TRBJ2-7; 8 bases match TRBD1. The CDR3 has 14 residues. CDR1 MNHNS and CDR2 SASEGT come from the germline V gene. V shed 6 bases and J 3 bases; nucleotides not matched to a gene: 7. The CDR3 bases are TGTGCCAGCAGCCACCGGGACAGGTACTACGAGCAGTACTTC. Its protein is CASSHRDRYYEQYF.

The gene calls are TRBV4-1 and TRBJ2-7; 7 nucleotides align to TRBD1. Germline V gene lookup returns CDR1 MGHRA and CDR2 YSYEKL. V lost 1 base to trimming and J lost 6 bases; unmatched junction nucleotides: 9. The CDR3 covers 15 residues. DNA for the CDR3: TGCGCCAGCAGCCAAGGTTTCGGACAGGTCCTCGAGCAGTACTTC. Protein product: CASSQGFGQVLEQYF.

The chain carries TRBV6-5 and TRBJ2-7, with 8 bases fitting TRBD2. The V segment lost 7 bases and the J segment 4 bases; nucleotides outside the gene matches: 9. The germline V gene encodes CDR1 MNHEY and CDR2 SVGAGI. CDR3 length: 14 amino acids. This CDR3 is CASNSGLGTYEQYF. As DNA, the CDR3 is TGTGCCAGCAACTCGGGACTAGGGACTTACGAGCAGTACTTC.

J is TRBJ1-5 and V is TRBV27; D remains ambiguous. Trimming removed 5 bases from V and 9 bases from J, with 14 bases in between. The CDR3 consists of 13 residues. The germline V gene has CDR1 MNHEY and CDR2 SMNVEV (reference sequence). CDR3 coding DNA: TGTGCCAGCAGTCCACACCTCCAGGCGCCCCAGCATTTT. It encodes CASSPHLQAPQHF.

This chain links TRBV30 with TRBJ2-3, with D perhaps given as TRBD1 or TRBD2 (5 bases each). CDR1 and CDR2 (germline): GTSNPN, SVGIG (reference sequence). V was shortened by 4 bases and J by 10 bases, with 18 bases between the two germline ends. The CDR3 runs to 13 residues. CDR3 sequence (DNA): TGTGCCTGGATCGGGGCGGGCTCGGATGCGCAGTATTTT. Residues: CAWIGAGSDAQYF.

The CDR3 DNA reads TGTGCCATCAGTGAGTCGTTCATGGGGATTAGCTCCTACAATGAGCAGTTCTTC. Its protein is CAISESFMGISSYNEQFF. J is TRBJ2-1 and V is TRBV10-3; D not certain. Germline CDR1 ENHRY, CDR2 SYGVKD. This CDR3 is built from 18 residues. V was clipped by 0 bases and J by 0 bases, with 15 bases between them.

J is TRBJ1-1 and V is TRBV7-6, with 7 nucleotides matching TRBD1. The V and J ends lost 5 bases and 3 bases, in that order; junction bases with no gene match: 12. CDR3 length equals 16 residues. In germline, CDR1 is SGHVS, CDR2 FNYEAQ. The CDR3 protein is CASSLDREGRDTEAFF. As DNA, the CDR3 is TGTGCCAGCAGCCTCGACAGGGAAGGTCGGGACACTGAAGCTTTCTTT. Variable domain in full (rest from reference TRBV7-6 and TRBJ1-1): GAGVSQSPRYKVTKRGQDVALRCDPISGHVSLYWYRQALGQGPEFLTYFNYEAQQDKSGLPNDRFSAERPEGSISTLTIQRTEQRDSAMYRCASSLDREGRDTEAFFGQGTRLTVV.

The V call is TRBV28, the J call TRBJ1-1; 12 nucleotides match TRBD1. Germline CDR1 is MDHEN and CDR2 is SYDVKM. This CDR3 contains 15 residues. Losses at the gene ends were 1 base for V and 6 bases for J; bases not matched to a gene: 3. The CDR3 is CASSLYGTGGAEAFF. CDR3 nucleotides: TGTGCCAGCAGTTTATATGGGACAGGGGGCGCTGAAGCTTTCTTT.

The gene calls are TRBV28 and TRBJ2-2, with D hard to call. Germline CDR1 and CDR2: MDHEN and SYDVKM. With 8 bases removed from V and 3 bases from J, the gap between germline ends came to 10 bases. CDR3 size: 13 residues. CDR3 region: CASLRVDTGELFF. The CDR3 DNA follows: TGTGCCAGCCTTAGGGTGGACACCGGGGAGCTGTTTTTT.

This clone showed up just a few times. The chain links TRBV2 to TRBJ1-5; D unclear. The ends were cut back, 5 bases at V and 1 base at J, with 9 bases in the middle. CDR1 and CDR2 from the germline V gene are SNHLY and FYNNEI. This CDR3 is 14 amino acids long. The CDR3 loop reads CASSQGGSNQPQHF. Written as DNA, the CDR3 is TGTGCCAGCAGTCAAGGCGGGAGCAATCAGCCCCAGCATTTT.

The chain is built from TRBV6-5 and TRBJ2-7, with D tentatively TRBD1 (6 bases). The V end lost 0 bases, the J end lost 2 bases, and 14 bases lay between the germline ends. The CDR3 extends over 16 amino acids. From germline, CDR1 is MNHEY and CDR2 SVGAGI. CDR3 sequence reads: CASSYSSGHRTYEQYF. DNA for the CDR3: TGTGCCAGCAGTTACTCGTCGGGACACCGAACCTACGAGCAGTACTTC.

Points on this clone: The sample carries other DNA sequences with the same CDR3. The V gene is TRBV9, the J gene TRBJ2-2, with unresolved D. The CDR3 length is 14 residues. V was cut by 0 bases and J by 1 base, with 4 bases left in between. CDR1 and CDR2 from the germline V gene are SGDLS and YYNGEE. The CDR3 spells CASSVGQNTGELFF. For the CDR3, the DNA is TGTGCCAGCAGCGTAGGACAGAACACCGGGGAGCTGTTTTTT.

The V and J genes are TRBV28 and TRBJ2-1, with a tentative D call TRBD2 (6 bases). The germline CDR1 and CDR2 sequences are MDHEN and SYDVKM. Trimming shortened V by 2 bases and J by 3 bases, and 23 bases separated the two germline ends. CDR3 length: 19 residues. The CDR3: CASSLLPPHRLDDYNEQFF. The CDR3, as DNA: TGTGCCAGCAGTTTACTCCCACCCCATCGACTAGACGACTACAATGAGCAGTTCTTC.

With regard to this clone: This specimen includes other DNA sequences encoding the same CDR3. V usage is TRBV5-4 and J usage is TRBJ2-5, with D possibly TRBD2 on 6 matching bases. V shed 4 bases and J shed 5 bases, with 12 bases lying between them. Looked up from germline, CDR1 is SGHNT and CDR2 is YYREEE (reference sequence). CDR3 length: 13 amino acids. As DNA, the CDR3 is TGTGCCAGCAGCCTTAGCGGAGGGGAGACCCAGTACTTC. Protein product: CASSLSGGETQYF.

A single count supports this clone. This chain uses TRBV7-8 with TRBJ2-3, with a weak D call TRBD2 (6 bases). Germline-derived CDR1 and CDR2 are SGHVS and FQNEAQ. This CDR3 spans 16 amino acids. V dropped 1 base and J dropped 2 bases, with 13 bases sitting between them. CDR3 in DNA: TGTGCCAGCAGCTTAGTGTGGGGGGTGGACACAGATACGCAGTATTTT. Its protein is CASSLVWGVDTDTQYF. Full variable domain (remainder filled in from reference TRBV7-8 and TRBJ2-3): GAGVSQSPRYKVAKRGQDVALRCDPISGHVSLFWYQQALGQGPEFLTYFQNEAQLDKSGLPSDRFFAERPEGSVSTLKIQRTQQEDSAVYLCASSLVWGVDTDTQYFGPGTRLTVL.

For this clone: Other nucleotide sequences in the sample specify the same CDR3. The chain uses TRBV9 and TRBJ2-1; 7 nucleotides align to TRBD2. Germline-derived CDR1 and CDR2 are SGDLS and YYNGEE. V shed 6 bases and J 1 base; nucleotides not matched to a gene: 7. The CDR3 spans 15 residues. CDR3 sequence reads: CASTAGGSSYNEQFF. The CDR3 nucleotides read TGTGCCAGCACCGCCGGCGGGAGTTCCTACAATGAGCAGTTCTTC.